The clone carrying this TCR beta chain has more than one count but fewer than ten. Its antigen is still unknown. TCRdb passed the RT-PCR reads through MiXCR, listing each CDR3 protein once. This table has about 570,000 distinct CDR3 sequences, 11% appearing once. The sample comes from a study of response to subunit inactivated influenza vaccine. Study-level results: The authors put forward the suggestion that each seasonal influenza vaccination may bring in only a limited number of new T cells.

Germline V gene lookup returns CDR1 SGHTA and CDR2 FQGNSA. V shed 1 base and J shed 5 bases, with 11 bases lying between them. This CDR3 region has 14 residues. This sample also appeared in a second study, on T cells expressing NK-cell markers. As reported in that work: TCR beta libraries carry UMIs added by 5'RACE template switching. Seven donors tested HCMV-seropositive and one tested seronegative among the eight sequenced. Within several experiments, an anti-gamma-delta TCR antibody kept the sorting limited to alpha-beta TCR T cells. In more than 5 donors, dominant CD3+CD56+NKG2C+ clones formed about 1.0-8% of CD8+ cells.

The sample was PBMCs from blood, taken on the day of vaccination. This clonotype was sampled from a man aged 45-60 years who received an inactivated influenza vaccine. The genes are TRBV7-2 and TRBJ1-1, with D possibly being TRBD1 (5 bases). In DNA form, the CDR3 reads TGTGCCAGCAGCTTAGTCCAGGGCAAGACTGAAGCTTTCTTT. As protein: CASSLVQGKTEAFF.